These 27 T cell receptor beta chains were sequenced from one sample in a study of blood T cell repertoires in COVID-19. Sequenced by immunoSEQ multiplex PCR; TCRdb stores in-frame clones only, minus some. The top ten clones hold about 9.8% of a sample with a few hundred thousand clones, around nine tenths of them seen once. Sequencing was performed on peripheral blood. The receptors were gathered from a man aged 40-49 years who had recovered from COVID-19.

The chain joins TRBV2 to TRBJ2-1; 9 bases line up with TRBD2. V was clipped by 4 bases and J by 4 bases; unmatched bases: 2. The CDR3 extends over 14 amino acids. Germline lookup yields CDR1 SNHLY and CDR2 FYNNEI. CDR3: CASSGTSAYNEQFF. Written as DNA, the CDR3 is TGTGCCAGCAGTGGGACTAGCGCTTACAATGAGCAGTTCTTC.

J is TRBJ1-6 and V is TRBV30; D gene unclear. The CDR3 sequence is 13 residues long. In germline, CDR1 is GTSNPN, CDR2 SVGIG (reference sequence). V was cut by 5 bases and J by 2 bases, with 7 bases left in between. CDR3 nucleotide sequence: TGTGCCTGGGAAGCGACCTATAATTCACCCCTCCACTTT. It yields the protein CAWEATYNSPLHF.

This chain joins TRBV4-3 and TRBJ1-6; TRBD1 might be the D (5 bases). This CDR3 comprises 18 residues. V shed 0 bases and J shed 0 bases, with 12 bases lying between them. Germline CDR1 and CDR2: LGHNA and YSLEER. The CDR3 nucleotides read TGCGCCAGCAGCCAAGAGCTCCCGGGACTCTCCTATAATTCACCCCTCCACTTT. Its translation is CASSQELPGLSYNSPLHF.

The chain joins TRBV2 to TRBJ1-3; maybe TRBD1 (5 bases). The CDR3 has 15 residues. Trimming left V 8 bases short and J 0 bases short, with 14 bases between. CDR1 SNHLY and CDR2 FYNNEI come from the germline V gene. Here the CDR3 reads CASGADSFSGNTIYF. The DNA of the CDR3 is TGTGCCAGCGGGGCCGACAGCTTCTCTGGAAACACCATATATTTT.

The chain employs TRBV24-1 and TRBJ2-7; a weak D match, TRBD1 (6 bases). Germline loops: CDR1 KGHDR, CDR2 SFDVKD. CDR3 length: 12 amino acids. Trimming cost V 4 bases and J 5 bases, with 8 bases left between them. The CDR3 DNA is TGTGCCACCAGTGAAAACAGGGACGAGCAGTACTTC. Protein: CATSENRDEQYF.

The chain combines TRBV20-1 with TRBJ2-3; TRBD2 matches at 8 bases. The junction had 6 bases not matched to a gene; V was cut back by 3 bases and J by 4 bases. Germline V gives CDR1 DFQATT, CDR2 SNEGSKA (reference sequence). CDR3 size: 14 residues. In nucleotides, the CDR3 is TGCAGTGCTAGTATAGGACTAGCCGCAGATACGCAGTATTTT. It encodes CSASIGLAADTQYF.

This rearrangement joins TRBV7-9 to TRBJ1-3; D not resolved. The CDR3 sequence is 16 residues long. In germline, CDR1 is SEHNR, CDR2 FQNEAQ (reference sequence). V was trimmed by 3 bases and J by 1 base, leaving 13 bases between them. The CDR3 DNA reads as TGTGCCAGCAGCTTTAGTGGGAGTACGTCTGGAAACACCATATATTTT. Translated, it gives CASSFSGSTSGNTIYF.

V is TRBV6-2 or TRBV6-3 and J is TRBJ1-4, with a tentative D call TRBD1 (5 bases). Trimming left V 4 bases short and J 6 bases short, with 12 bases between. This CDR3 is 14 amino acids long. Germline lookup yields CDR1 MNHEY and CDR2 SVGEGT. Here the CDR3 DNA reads TGTGCCAGCAGTTTTGGGGGGTTTGATGAAAAACTGTTTTTT. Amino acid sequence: CASSFGGFDEKLFF.

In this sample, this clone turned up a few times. CDR3 in DNA: TGTGCCAGCAGCCCTAGGGTAGCGGGGGGCTATGAGCAGTTCTTC. This gives the protein CASSPRVAGGYEQFF. The chain joins TRBV3-1 (or the pseudogene TRBV3-2) to TRBJ2-1; 10 nucleotides match TRBD2. Germline CDR1 reads LGHDT; CDR2 reads YNNKEL (reference sequence). CDR3 length: 15 amino acids. With V trimmed by 4 bases and J by 8 bases, 8 bases remained unmatched.

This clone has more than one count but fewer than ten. CDR3 bases: TGTGCCAGCAGAGGGACTAGCGGCAATGAGCAGTTCTTC. It is translated as CASRGTSGNEQFF. V usage is TRBV28 and J usage is TRBJ2-1; 11 nucleotides align to TRBD2. This CDR3 contains 13 residues. Trimming cost V 6 bases and J 6 bases; bases outside gene matches: 1. The germline V gene has CDR1 MDHEN and CDR2 SYDVKM.

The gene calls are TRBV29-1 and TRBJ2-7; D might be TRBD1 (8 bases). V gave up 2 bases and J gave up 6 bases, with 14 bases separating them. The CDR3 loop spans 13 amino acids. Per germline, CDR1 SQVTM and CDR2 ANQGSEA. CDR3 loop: CSVERTGRGEQYF. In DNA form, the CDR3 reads TGCAGCGTTGAAAGGACAGGGAGGGGCGAGCAGTACTTC.

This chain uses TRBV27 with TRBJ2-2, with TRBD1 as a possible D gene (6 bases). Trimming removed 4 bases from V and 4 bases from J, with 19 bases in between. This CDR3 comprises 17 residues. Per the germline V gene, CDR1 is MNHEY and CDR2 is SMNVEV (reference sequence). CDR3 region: CASSSLNRDRSTGELFF. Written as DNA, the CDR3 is TGTGCCAGCAGTTCCTTAAACAGGGATCGATCCACCGGGGAGCTGTTTTTT.

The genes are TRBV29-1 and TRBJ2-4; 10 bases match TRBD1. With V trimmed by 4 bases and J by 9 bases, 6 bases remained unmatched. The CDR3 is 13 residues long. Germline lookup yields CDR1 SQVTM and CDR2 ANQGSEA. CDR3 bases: TGCAGCGTTGGACAGGGGGCAATGTCCATTCAGTACTTC. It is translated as CSVGQGAMSIQYF.

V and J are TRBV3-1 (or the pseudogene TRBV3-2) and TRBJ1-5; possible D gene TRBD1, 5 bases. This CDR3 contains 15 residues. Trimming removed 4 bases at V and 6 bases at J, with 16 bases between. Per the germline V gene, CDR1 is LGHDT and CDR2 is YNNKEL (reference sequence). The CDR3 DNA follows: TGTGCCAGCAGCCCCCGGCAGGGCATCGGTCAGCCCCAGCATTTT. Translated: CASSPRQGIGQPQHF.

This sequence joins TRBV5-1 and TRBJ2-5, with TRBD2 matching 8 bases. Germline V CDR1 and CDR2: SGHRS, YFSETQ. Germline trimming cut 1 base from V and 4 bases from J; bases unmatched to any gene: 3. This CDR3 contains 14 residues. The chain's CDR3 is CASSLSGRGETQYF. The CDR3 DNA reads TGCGCCAGCAGCTTGAGCGGGAGAGGAGAGACCCAGTACTTC.

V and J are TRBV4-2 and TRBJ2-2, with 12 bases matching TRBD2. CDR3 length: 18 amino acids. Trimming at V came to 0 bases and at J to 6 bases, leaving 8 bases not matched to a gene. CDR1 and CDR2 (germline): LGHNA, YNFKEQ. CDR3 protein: CASSQDSGTSGFAGELFF. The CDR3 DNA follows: TGTGCCAGCAGCCAAGATAGCGGGACTAGCGGGTTTGCCGGGGAGCTGTTTTTT.

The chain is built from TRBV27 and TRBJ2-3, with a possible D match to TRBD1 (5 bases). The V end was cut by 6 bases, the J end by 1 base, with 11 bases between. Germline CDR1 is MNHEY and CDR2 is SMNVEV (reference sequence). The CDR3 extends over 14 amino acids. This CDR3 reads CASRGPVGTDTQYF. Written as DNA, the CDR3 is TGTGCCAGCAGGGGGCCGGTAGGCACAGATACGCAGTATTTT.

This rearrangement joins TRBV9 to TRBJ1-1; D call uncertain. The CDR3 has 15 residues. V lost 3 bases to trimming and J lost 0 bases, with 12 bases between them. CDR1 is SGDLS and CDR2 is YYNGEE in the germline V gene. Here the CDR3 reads CASSGSTILNTEAFF. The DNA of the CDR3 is TGTGCCAGCAGCGGCAGCACTATTTTGAACACTGAAGCTTTCTTT.

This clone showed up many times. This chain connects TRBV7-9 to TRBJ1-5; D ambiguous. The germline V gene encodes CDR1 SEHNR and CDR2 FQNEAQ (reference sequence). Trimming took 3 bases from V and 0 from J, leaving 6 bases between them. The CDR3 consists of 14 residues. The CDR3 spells CASSFTHSNQPQHF. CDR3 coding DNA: TGTGCCAGCAGCTTTACACATAGCAATCAGCCCCAGCATTTT. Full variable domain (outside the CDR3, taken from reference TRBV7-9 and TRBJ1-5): DTGVSQNPRHKITKRGQNVTFRCDPISEHNRLYWYRQTLGQGPEFLTYFQNEAQLEKSRLLSDRFSAERPKGSFSTLEIQRTEQGDSAMYLCASSFTHSNQPQHFGDGTRLSIL.

CDR3 sequence: CASSSGQRTGELFF. CDR3 in DNA: TGTGCCAGCAGCTCGGGACAGAGAACCGGGGAGCTGTTTTTT. The chain combines TRBV7-2 with TRBJ2-2; 7 bases agree with TRBD1. The CDR3 extends over 14 amino acids. V trimming: 4 bases; J trimming: 5 bases; junction bases outside the gene matches: 4. The germline V gene has CDR1 SGHTA and CDR2 FQGNSA.

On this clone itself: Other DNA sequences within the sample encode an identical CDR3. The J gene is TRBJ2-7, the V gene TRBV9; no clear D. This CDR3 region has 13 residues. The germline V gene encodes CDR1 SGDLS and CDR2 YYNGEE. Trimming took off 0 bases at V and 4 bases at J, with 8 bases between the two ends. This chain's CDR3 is CASSVGAGYEQYF. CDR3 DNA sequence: TGTGCCAGCAGCGTAGGGGCTGGGTACGAGCAGTACTTC.

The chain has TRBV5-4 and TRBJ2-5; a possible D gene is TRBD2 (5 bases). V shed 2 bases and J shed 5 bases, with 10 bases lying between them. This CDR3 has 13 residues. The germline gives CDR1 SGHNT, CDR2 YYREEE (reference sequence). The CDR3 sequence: CASSFGVGETQYF. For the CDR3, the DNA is TGTGCCAGCAGCTTCGGGGTCGGGGAGACCCAGTACTTC.

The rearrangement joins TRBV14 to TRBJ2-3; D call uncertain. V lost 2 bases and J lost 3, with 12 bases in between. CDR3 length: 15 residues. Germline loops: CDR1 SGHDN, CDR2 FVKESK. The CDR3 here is CASSQFGLRTDTQYF. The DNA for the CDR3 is TGTGCCAGCAGCCAATTTGGGCTACGAACAGATACGCAGTATTTT.

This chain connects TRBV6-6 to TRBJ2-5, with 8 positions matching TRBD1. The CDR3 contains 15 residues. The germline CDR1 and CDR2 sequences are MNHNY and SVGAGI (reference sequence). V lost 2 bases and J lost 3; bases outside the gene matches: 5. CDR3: CASSYLPDREETQYF. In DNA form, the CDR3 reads TGTGCCAGCAGTTACCTGCCGGACAGGGAAGAGACCCAGTACTTC.

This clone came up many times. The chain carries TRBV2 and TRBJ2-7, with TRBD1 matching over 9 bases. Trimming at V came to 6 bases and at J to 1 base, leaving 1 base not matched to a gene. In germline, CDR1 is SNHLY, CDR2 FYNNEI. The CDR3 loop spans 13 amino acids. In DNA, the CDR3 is TGTGCCAGCAGGACAGGGGGTTCCTACGAGCAGTACTTC. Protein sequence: CASRTGGSYEQYF.

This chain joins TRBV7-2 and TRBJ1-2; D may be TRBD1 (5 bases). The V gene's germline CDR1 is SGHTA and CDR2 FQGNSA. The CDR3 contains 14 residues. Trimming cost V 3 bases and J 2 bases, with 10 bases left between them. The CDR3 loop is CASSFGGGNYGYTF. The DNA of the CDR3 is TGTGCCAGCAGCTTTGGGGGAGGGAACTATGGCTACACCTTC.

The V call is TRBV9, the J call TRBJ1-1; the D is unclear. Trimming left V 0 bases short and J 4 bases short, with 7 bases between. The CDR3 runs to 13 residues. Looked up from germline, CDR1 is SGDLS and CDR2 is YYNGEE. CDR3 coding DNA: TGTGCCAGCAGCGTAGGCTGGGCCACTGAAGCTTTCTTT. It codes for CASSVGWATEAFF.